Following are 20 T cell receptor beta chains from one sample sequenced in a study of T-cell memory formation after mild COVID-19. TCRdb reanalysed the 5' RACE reads using MiXCR and keeps one entry per CDR3 protein. The sample has fewer than 70,000 distinct CDR3 sequences, 8% to 10% seen once. What was sequenced was PBMCs or a T cell subset sorted from them (not recorded which). The receptors here all came from a man between 18 and 35 years old who had mild COVID-19 (a few samples of this study predate the infection). Cell type and time point are not known.

This clonotype was detected a few times. This chain connects TRBV5-1 to TRBJ2-1, with 7 bases that match TRBD1. Germline V CDR1 and CDR2: SGHRS, YFSETQ. The CDR3 consists of 14 residues. V was pared by 2 bases and J by 9 bases, with 8 bases of the junction left unmatched. In DNA, the CDR3 is TGCGCCAGCAGCTTCCAACAGGGGTCGGGTGAGCAGTTCTTC. Its protein product is CASSFQQGSGEQFF.

This clonotype was counted a few times. The J gene is TRBJ2-7, the V gene TRBV5-5; D may correspond to TRBD1 or TRBD2 (5 bases each). This CDR3 has 15 residues. Germline V gives CDR1 SGHKS, CDR2 YYEKEE (reference sequence). Trimming removed 4 bases from V and 6 bases from J, with 20 bases in between. CDR3 coding DNA: TGTGCCAGCAGCCACCGGGACCCCCCGTCGGGCGAGCAGTACTTC. Translation gives CASSHRDPPSGEQYF.

The chain is built from TRBV7-3 and TRBJ2-7, with D possibly matching TRBD1 (6 bases). The germline V gene has CDR1 SGHTA and CDR2 FQGTGA. The V end lost 2 bases, the J end lost 2 bases, and 10 bases lay between the germline ends. This CDR3 has 14 residues. The chain's CDR3 is CASSLLAGAYEQYF. CDR3 bases: TGTGCCAGCAGCTTATTAGCAGGGGCCTACGAGCAGTACTTC.

V and J are TRBV4-2 and TRBJ2-5; D might be TRBD1 or TRBD2, each matching 5 bases. V was cut by 1 base and J by 5 bases, with 14 bases left in between. Germline V gene lookup returns CDR1 LGHNA and CDR2 YNFKEQ. This CDR3 region has 15 residues. CDR3 in amino acids: CASSQVGQGEETQYF. CDR3 nucleotides: TGTGCCAGCAGCCAAGTTGGGCAGGGAGAGGAGACCCAGTACTTC.

In this sample, this clonotype turned up a few times. The chain links TRBV20-1 to TRBJ1-5; tentatively, D is TRBD1 (5 bases). Trimming cost V 6 bases and J 12 bases, with 18 bases left between them. This CDR3 comprises 12 residues. From germline, CDR1 is DFQATT and CDR2 SNEGSKA (reference sequence). CDR3: CSARGQNPSQHF. As DNA, the CDR3 is TGCAGTGCCCGCGGACAAAATCCCAGCCAGCATTTT.

This clonotype was recorded a few times. The chain couples TRBV5-8 to TRBJ2-3; 9 positions match TRBD2. Trimming took 4 bases from V and 3 from J; bases not matched to a gene: 9. Germline CDR1 and CDR2: SGHTS and YDEGEE. The CDR3 is 16 amino acids. The CDR3 here is CASSGGLARRTDTQYF. The DNA of the CDR3 is TGTGCCAGCAGCGGTGGACTAGCGAGGAGGACAGATACGCAGTATTTT. Filled out from reference TRBV5-8 and TRBJ2-3, the complete variable domain reads EAGVTQSPTHLIKTRGQQATLRCSPISGHTSVYWYQQALGLGLQFLLWYDEGEERNRGNFPPRFSGRQFPNYSSELNVNALELEDSALYLCASSGGLARRTDTQYFGPGTRLTVL.

This clonotype was recorded a few times. The chain has TRBV7-9 and TRBJ1-3; D not resolved. This CDR3 is 15 amino acids long. The germline V gene encodes CDR1 SEHNR and CDR2 FQNEAQ (reference sequence). The V end was cut by 3 bases, the J end by 4 bases, with 13 bases between. CDR3 coding DNA: TGTGCCAGCAGCTTGGGCTGGTCGTCCGGAAACACCATATATTTT. This codes for CASSLGWSSGNTIYF.

V and J are TRBV20-1 and TRBJ2-3; 9 bases map to TRBD1. The CDR3 is 13 residues long. The V and J ends lost 3 bases and 5 bases, in that order; junction bases with no gene match: 3. Germline lookup yields CDR1 DFQATT and CDR2 SNEGSKA (reference sequence). The CDR3 nucleotides read TGCAGTGCTAGCGGGACAGGGATAGATACGCAGTATTTT. Translated, it gives CSASGTGIDTQYF.

This clonotype has a handful of counts. In nucleotides, the CDR3 is TGTGCCAGCAGGCCCCGAGGGGGGGGTGATCATGAGCAGTTCTTC. Amino acid sequence: CASRPRGGGDHEQFF. The chain joins TRBV27 to TRBJ2-1; the D gene is possibly TRBD2 (7 bases). V lost 6 bases to trimming and J lost 8 bases, with 20 bases between them. CDR1 and CDR2 (germline): MNHEY, SMNVEV (reference sequence). This CDR3 contains 15 residues.

The gene calls are TRBV5-6 and TRBJ2-2, with 8 bases matching TRBD2. With 1 base clipped from V and 5 bases from J, the junction kept 1 base outside the gene matches. This CDR3 region has 14 residues. Germline V CDR1 and CDR2: SGHDT, YYEEEE. The DNA for the CDR3 is TGTGCCAGCAGCTTGACTAGCGGAACCGGGGAGCTGTTTTTT. Translating it yields CASSLTSGTGELFF.

Concerning this clonotype: A read error may explain this, as a much larger clone is one base away. V usage is TRBV24-1 and J usage is TRBJ2-1; TRBD1 is a possible D gene (5 bases). The CDR3 consists of 14 residues. The germline V and J ends were trimmed by 5 bases and 6 bases, with 13 bases remaining between them. CDR1 is KGHDR and CDR2 is SFDVKD in the germline V gene. Here the CDR3 reads CATSVTWGLNEQFF. The CDR3 bases are TGTGCCACCAGTGTGACATGGGGCCTCAATGAGCAGTTCTTC.

This clonotype turned up a few times. The chain is built from TRBV5-6 and TRBJ2-2, with 14 bases matching TRBD2. V lost 4 bases and J lost 0; bases outside the gene matches: 8. The germline gives CDR1 SGHDT, CDR2 YYEEEE. The CDR3 loop spans 19 amino acids. In DNA, the CDR3 is TGTGCCAGCAGCCCGGGGCCGGGACTAGCGGGGGCGAACACCGGGGAGCTGTTTTTT. This translates into CASSPGPGLAGANTGELFF.

This clonotype was picked up many times. The J gene is TRBJ2-2, the V gene TRBV5-5; D is perhaps TRBD1 (6 bases). Trimming shortened V by 3 bases and J by 5 bases, and 11 bases separated the two germline ends. Germline-derived CDR1 and CDR2 are SGHKS and YYEKEE (reference sequence). The CDR3 runs 14 residues. CDR3 region: CASSWDIDTGELFF. The CDR3 region has the DNA TGTGCCAGCAGCTGGGACATAGATACCGGGGAGCTGTTTTTT.

This clonotype was seen at least ten times. J is TRBJ2-5 and V is TRBV5-1, with 10 bases that match TRBD2. Germline V CDR1 and CDR2: SGHRS, YFSETQ. This CDR3 contains 14 residues. J lost 4 bases, V lost 0 bases, and 0 bases had no gene match. The CDR3 region is CASSLGTSGETQYF. The CDR3 DNA follows: TGCGCCAGCAGCTTGGGGACTAGCGGAGAGACCCAGTACTTC.

The J gene is TRBJ2-5, the V gene TRBV7-6; 9 bases fit TRBD1. V lost 5 bases, J lost 4 bases, and 2 bases stayed unmatched. This CDR3 has 13 residues. Germline CDR1 is SGHVS and CDR2 is FNYEAQ. The CDR3 bases are TGTGCCAGCAGCCAGGGACAGGGAGAGACCCAGTACTTC. Its protein is CASSQGQGETQYF.

This sequence joins TRBV5-1 and TRBJ1-1; D unclear. The CDR3 consists of 15 residues. Between the trimmed V and J ends, which lost 7 bases and 0 bases, there was a span of 16 bases. Germline loops: CDR1 SGHRS, CDR2 YFSETQ. The CDR3 DNA sequence: TGCGCCAGCCGGCGGGAGGGAACGATGAACACTGAAGCTTTCTTT. Its protein product is CASRREGTMNTEAFF.

This clonotype has a handful of counts. The chain combines TRBV4-1 with TRBJ2-7; D is tentatively TRBD1 or TRBD2 (5 bases each). This CDR3 has 15 residues. The germline V gene has CDR1 MGHRA and CDR2 YSYEKL. V was pared by 1 base and J by 3 bases, with 13 bases between. The CDR3 DNA follows: TGCGCCAGCAGCCAAGGGGTTATGGGGGACTACGAGCAGTACTTC. Translated: CASSQGVMGDYEQYF.

This rearrangement joins TRBV3-1 to TRBJ1-1; 7 nucleotides line up with TRBD1. J gave up 4 bases and V 0 bases, and 5 bases lay outside the gene matches. Germline CDR1 reads LGHDT; CDR2 reads YNNKEL (reference sequence). This CDR3 comprises 15 residues. The CDR3 spells CASSQDLAGGTEAFF. CDR3 bases: TGTGCCAGCAGCCAAGACCTGGCAGGGGGCACTGAAGCTTTCTTT. Supplemented by reference TRBV3-1 and TRBJ1-1, the full variable domain reads DTAVSQTPKYLVTQMGNDKSIKCEQNLGHDTMYWYKQDSKKFLKIMFSYNNKELIINETVPNRFSPKSPDKAHLNLHINSLELGDSAVYFCASSQDLAGGTEAFFGQGTRLTVV.

CDR3 region: CASSTGQNYGYTF. CDR3 coding DNA: TGTGCCAGCAGTACCGGACAGAACTATGGCTACACCTTC. V gene TRBV6-2 or TRBV6-3 combines with J gene TRBJ1-2; a possible D gene is TRBD1 (6 bases). V was shortened by 5 bases and J by 2 bases, with 9 bases between the two germline ends. The germline V gene has CDR1 MNHEY and CDR2 SVGEGT. The CDR3 consists of 13 residues.

The V call is TRBV5-1, the J call TRBJ1-5; D is unresolved. The CDR3 totals 13 residues. The germline gives CDR1 SGHRS, CDR2 YFSETQ. V was pared by 3 bases and J by 6 bases, with 10 bases between. The CDR3 spells CASSSEGSQPQHF. The DNA of the CDR3 is TGCGCCAGCAGCTCTGAGGGTTCTCAGCCCCAGCATTTT.